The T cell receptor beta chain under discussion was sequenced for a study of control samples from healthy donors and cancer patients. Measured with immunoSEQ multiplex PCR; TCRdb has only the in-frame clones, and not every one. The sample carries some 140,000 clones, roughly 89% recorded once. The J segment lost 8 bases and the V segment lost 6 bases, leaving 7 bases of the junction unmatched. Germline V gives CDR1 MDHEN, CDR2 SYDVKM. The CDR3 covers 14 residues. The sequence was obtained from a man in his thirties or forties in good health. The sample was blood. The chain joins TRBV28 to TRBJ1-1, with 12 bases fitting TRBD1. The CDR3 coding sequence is TGTGCCAGCAGCCAACCCGGGACAGGGGGCGAAGCTTTCTTT. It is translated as CASSQPGTGGEAFF.